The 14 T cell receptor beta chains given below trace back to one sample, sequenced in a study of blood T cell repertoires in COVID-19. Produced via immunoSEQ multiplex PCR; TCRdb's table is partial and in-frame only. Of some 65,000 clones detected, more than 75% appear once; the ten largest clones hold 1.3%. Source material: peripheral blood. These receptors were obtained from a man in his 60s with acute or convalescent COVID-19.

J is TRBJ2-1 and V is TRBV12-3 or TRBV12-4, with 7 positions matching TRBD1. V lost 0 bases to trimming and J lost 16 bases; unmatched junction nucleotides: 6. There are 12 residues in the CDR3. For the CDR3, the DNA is TGTGCCAGCAGTTTAGCGGACAGGACGAGATTCTTC. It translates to CASSLADRTRFF.

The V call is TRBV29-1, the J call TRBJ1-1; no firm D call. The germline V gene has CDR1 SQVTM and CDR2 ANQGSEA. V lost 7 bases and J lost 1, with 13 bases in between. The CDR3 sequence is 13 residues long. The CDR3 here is CSALNAWNTEAFF. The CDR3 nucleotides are TGCAGCGCTCTAAACGCGTGGAACACTGAAGCTTTCTTT.

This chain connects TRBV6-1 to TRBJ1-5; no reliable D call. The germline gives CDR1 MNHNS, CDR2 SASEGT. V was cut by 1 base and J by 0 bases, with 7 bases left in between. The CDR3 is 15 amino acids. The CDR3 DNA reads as TGTGCCAGCAGTGAAGTCAGGAATAGCAATCAGCCCCAGCATTTT. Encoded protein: CASSEVRNSNQPQHF.

The CDR3 loop is CASSDYRGPPREQFF. The CDR3 DNA is TGTGCCAGCAGTGACTACAGGGGGCCCCCTAGGGAGCAGTTCTTC. V and J are TRBV2 and TRBJ2-1; 9 bases are shared with TRBD1. CDR3 length: 15 residues. The junction had 10 bases not matched to a gene; V was cut back by 3 bases and J by 10 bases. Germline V CDR1 and CDR2: SNHLY, FYNNEI.

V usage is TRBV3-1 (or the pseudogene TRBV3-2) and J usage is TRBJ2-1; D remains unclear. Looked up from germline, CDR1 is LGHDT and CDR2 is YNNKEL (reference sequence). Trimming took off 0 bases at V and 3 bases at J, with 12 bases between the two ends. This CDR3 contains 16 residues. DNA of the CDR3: TGTGCCAGCAGCCAAGATCAGGCAGGTCTCTACAATGAGCAGTTCTTC. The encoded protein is CASSQDQAGLYNEQFF.

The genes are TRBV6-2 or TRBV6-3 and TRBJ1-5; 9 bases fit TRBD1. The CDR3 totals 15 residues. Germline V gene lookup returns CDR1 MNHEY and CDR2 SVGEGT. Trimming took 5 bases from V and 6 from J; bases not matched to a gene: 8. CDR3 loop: CASSQTGGTSQPQHF. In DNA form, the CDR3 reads TGTGCCAGCAGTCAGACAGGGGGGACCAGTCAGCCCCAGCATTTT.

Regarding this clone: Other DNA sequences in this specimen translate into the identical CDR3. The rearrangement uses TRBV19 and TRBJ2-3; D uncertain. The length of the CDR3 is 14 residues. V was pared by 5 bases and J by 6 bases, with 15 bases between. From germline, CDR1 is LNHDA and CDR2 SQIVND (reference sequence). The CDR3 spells CASSSLSLRDTQYF. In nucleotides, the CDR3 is TGTGCCAGTAGTTCCCTATCCCTGAGGGATACGCAGTATTTT. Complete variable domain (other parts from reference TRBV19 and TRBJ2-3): DGGITQSPKYLFRKEGQNVTLSCEQNLNHDAMYWYRQDPGQGLRLIYYSQIVNDFQKGDIAEGYSVSREKKESFPLTVTSAQKNPTAFYLCASSSLSLRDTQYFGPGTRLTVL.

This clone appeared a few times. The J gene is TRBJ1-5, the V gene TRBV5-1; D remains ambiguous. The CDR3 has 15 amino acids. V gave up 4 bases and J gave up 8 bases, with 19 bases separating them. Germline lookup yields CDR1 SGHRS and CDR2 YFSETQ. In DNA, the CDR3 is TGCGCCAGCAGCGAAACGCCCGGTGTCGCGAAGCCCCAGCATTTT. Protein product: CASSETPGVAKPQHF.

The CDR3 sequence: CASSPRLAGRETQYF. CDR3 coding DNA: TGTGCCAGCAGCCCGCGACTAGCGGGGAGGGAGACCCAGTACTTC. V and J are TRBV3-1 (or the pseudogene TRBV3-2) and TRBJ2-5; 11 bases are shared with TRBD2. Germline V gene lookup returns CDR1 LGHDT and CDR2 YNNKEL (reference sequence). This CDR3 has 15 residues. The V and J ends lost 4 bases and 5 bases, in that order; junction bases with no gene match: 6.

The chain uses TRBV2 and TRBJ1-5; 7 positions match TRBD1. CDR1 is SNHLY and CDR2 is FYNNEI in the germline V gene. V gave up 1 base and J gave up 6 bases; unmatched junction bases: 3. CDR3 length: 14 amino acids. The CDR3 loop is CASSEEQGSQPQHF. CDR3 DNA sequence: TGTGCCAGCAGTGAAGAACAGGGGAGTCAGCCCCAGCATTTT.

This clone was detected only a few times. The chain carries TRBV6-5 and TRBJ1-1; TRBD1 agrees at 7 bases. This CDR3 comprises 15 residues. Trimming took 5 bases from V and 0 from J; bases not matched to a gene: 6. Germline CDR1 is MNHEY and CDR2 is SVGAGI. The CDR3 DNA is TGTGCCAGCAGTAGTGGGACAGATATGAACACTGAAGCTTTCTTT. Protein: CASSSGTDMNTEAFF.

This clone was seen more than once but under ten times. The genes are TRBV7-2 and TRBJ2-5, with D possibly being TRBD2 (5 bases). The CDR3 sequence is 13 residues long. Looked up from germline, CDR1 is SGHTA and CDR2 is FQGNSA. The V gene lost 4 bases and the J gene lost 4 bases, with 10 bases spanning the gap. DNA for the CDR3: TGTGCCAGCAGCTGGACTTGGACAGAGACCCAGTACTTC. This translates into CASSWTWTETQYF.

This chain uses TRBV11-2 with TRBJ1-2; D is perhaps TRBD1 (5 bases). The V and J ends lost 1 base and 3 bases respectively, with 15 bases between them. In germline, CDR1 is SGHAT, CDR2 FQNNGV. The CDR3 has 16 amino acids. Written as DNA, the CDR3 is TGTGCCAGCAGCTTAGCCCCTCGGGGGTTAGACTATGGCTACACCTTC. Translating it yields CASSLAPRGLDYGYTF.

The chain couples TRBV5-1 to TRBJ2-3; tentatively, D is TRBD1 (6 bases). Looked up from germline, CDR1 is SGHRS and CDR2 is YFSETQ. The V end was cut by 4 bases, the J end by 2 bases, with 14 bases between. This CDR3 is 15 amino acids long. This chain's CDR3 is CASSPNVGATDTQYF. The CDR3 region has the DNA TGCGCCAGCAGCCCAAATGTGGGGGCCACAGATACGCAGTATTTT.